A selection of T cell receptor beta chains follows, all from one sample in a study of blood T cell repertoires in COVID-19. Libraries were prepared by immunoSEQ multiplex PCR; TCRdb keeps only in-frame clonotypes and omits some of them. Among about 420,000 clones, approximately 90% were seen once, and the ten largest hold 0.75% to 0.85%. The material sequenced was peripheral blood. Receptor source: a young man with COVID-19, enrolled during active disease. The CDR3 runs from the conserved cysteine through the conserved F or W.

TRBV5-6,CASSFSTSGADTQYF
TRBV3-1/TRBV3-2,CASSQARAGTSGSYEQYF
TRBV6-1,CASSEFGGGNEKLFF
TRBV6-6,CASSYPGGRTEAFF
TRBV5-1,CASSYDRVHYEQYF
TRBV5-1,CASRYGTAYNEQFF
TRBV29-1,CSARPDSSGGGYTF
TRBV19,CASSTYRGRTDTQYF
TRBV5-6,CASSLGNQPQHF
TRBV14,CASTAIAGGNTGELFF
TRBV24-1,CATSGTQAGVYYNEQFF
TRBV6-5,CASSYSRVTRFDEQFF
TRBV24-1,CATSDWQGGHNEQFF
TRBV7-8,CASSPLGTEETQYF
TRBV3-1/TRBV3-2,CASSQGVGRSEKLFF
TRBV11-2,CASSLDSWAFF
TRBV9,CASSTSAEGTQYF
TRBV30,CAWSVHWEGRETQYF